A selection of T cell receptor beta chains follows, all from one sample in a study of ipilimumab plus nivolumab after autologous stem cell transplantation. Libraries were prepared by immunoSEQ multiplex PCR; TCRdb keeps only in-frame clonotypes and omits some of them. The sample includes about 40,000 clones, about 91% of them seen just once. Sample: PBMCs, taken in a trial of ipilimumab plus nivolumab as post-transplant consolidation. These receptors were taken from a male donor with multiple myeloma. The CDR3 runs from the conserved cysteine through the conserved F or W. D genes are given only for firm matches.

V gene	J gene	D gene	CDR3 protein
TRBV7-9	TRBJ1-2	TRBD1	CASSLGDRSYGYTF
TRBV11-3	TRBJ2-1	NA	CASSCYRVEQFF
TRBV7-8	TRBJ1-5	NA	CASSLASANQPQHF
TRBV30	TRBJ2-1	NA	CAWRTSVPFF
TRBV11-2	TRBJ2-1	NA	CASSQSGRYNEQFF
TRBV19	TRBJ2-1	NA	CASSSLGGNEQFF
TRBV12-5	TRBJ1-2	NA	CASGLTRTDPISGYTF
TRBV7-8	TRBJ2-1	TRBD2	CASSRQSVAGGLPYNEQFF
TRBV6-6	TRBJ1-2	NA	CASSSPGLSGYTF
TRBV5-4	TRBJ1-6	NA	CASSVGNQGGELSYNSPLHF
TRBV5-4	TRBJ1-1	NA	CASSFGSGNTEAFF
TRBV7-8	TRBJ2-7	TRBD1	CASSLAGTGPYEQYF
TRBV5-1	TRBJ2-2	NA	CASSVGGSTGELFF
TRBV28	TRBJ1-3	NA	CASSTPGLSSGNTIYF
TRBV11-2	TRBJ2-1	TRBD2	CASNPTGTSGGKAYNEQFF
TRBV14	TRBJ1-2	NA	CASSLRRGADYGYTF
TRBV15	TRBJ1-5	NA	CATSRDLQVNQPQHF
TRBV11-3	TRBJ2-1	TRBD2	CASSFDPVAGGLGEQFF
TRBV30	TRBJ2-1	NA	CAWGDGGLEQFF
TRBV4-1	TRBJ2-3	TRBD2	CASSPTGTSGVTDTQYF
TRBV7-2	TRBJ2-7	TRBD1	CASSTRQGSLYEQYF
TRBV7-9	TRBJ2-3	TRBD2	CASSLPSGRFTDTQYF
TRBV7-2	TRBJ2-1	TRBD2	CASSSGLGARHEQFF
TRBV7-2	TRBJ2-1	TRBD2	CASSLETSGYNEQFF
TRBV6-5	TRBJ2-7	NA	CASSYRGTGDEQYF
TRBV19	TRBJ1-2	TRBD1	CASRSRGSGDYGYTF
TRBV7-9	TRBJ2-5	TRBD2	CASSPPSGGNQETQYF
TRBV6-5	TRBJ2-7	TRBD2	CASRYSGGVNEQYF
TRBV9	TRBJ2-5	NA	CASSVTPGDKETQYF
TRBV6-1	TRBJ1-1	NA	CASSERGAGGTEAFF
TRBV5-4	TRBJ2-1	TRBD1	CASSFRQGPLNSYNEQFF
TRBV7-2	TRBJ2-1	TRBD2	CASSRINSGLAGDNEQFF
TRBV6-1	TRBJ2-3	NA	CASKPVFSTDTQYF
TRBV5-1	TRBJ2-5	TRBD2	CASSLGLAGANQETQYF
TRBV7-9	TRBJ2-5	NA	CASSQPGAGETQYF
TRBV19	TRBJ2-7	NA	CASSPTIRQDYYEQYF
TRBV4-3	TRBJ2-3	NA	CASSQEGTGTDTQYF
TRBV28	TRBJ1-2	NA	CASRRGGSYGYTF
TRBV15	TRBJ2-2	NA	CATISGPSGTGELFF
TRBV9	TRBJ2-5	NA	CASSVGIAGRQETQYF
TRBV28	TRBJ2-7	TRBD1	CASRYRGLEQYF
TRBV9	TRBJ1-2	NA	CASSVVSPDFYGYTF